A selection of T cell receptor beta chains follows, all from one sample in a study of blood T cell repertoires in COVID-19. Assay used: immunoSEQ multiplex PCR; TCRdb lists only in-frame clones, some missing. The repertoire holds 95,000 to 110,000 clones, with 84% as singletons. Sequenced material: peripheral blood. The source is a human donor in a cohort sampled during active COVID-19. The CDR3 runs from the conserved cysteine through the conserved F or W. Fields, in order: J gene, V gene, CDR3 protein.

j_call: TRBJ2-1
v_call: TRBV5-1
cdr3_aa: CASTPDGGNEQFF

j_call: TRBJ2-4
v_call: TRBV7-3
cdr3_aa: CASSEGWAANGDIQYF

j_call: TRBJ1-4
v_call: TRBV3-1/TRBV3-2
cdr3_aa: CASRHAGGASEKLFF

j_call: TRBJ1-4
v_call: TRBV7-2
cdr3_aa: CASSLAGANEKLFF

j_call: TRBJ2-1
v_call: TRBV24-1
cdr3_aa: CATSDSGTGEENEQFF

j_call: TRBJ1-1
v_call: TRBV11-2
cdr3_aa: CASSLSTPDSFEAFF

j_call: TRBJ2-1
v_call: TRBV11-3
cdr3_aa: CASSASGGFNNEQFF

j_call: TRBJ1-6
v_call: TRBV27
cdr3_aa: CASSPLTGTGRNSPLHF

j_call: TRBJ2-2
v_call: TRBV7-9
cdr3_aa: CASKAQGGSAGELFF

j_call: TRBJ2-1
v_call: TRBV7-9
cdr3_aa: CASSPRLAGVSSYNEQFF

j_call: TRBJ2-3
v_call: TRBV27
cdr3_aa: CASSPQTKREEVSDTQYF

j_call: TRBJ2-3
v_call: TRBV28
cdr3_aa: CASSPSEGSGTKDTQYF

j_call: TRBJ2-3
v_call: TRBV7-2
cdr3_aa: CASSNPGGMSDTQYF

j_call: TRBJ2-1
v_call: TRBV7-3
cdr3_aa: CASSQTGGEQFF

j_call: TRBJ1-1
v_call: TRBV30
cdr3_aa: CATRQGRNTEAFF

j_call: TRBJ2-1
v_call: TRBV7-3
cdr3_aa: CASSLSGTSGISSYNEQFF

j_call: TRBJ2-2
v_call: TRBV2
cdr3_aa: CASSKRAGELFF

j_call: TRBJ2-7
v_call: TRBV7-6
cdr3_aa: CASSLVEGGTYEQYF

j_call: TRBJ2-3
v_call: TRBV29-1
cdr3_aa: CSVEAGSGNTQYF

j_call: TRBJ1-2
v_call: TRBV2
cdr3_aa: CASRDSNYGYTF

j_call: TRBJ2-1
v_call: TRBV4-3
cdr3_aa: CASSQLRATGTGHNQQFF

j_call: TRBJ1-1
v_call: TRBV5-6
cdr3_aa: CASSFIQGAGMNTEAFF